Below are 9 T cell receptor beta chains sequenced from a single sample in a study of T cell clonality in common variable immunodeficiency. Produced via immunoSEQ multiplex PCR; TCRdb's table is partial and in-frame only. This sample carries around 50,000 clones, none of them present only once. Sequenced sample: peripheral blood mononuclear cells. These TCRs come from a person aged 18 to 70 in good health.

There are many counts of this clone. The CDR3 end falls 3 residues outside the read, so it is completed with the germline J gene. The rearrangement joins TRBV19 to TRBJ2-2, with TRBD1 matching over 8 bases. The CDR3 length is 14 residues. V lost 7 bases to trimming and J lost 6 bases; unmatched junction nucleotides: 7. CDR1 is LNHDA, CDR2 SQIVND, per germline (reference sequence). The CDR3 sequence: CASIKQGDSGELFF. CDR3 DNA, as far as it was read: TGTGCCAGTATTAAACAGGGGGATTCCGGGGAG.

This clone was seen at least ten times. The observed sequence ends 3 residues before the CDR3 terminus, with the missing tail filled in from the germline J gene. The chain has TRBV9 and TRBJ1-4; possibly TRBD1 for D (5 bases). The CDR3 has 15 residues. CDR1 is SGDLS and CDR2 is YYNGEE in the germline V gene. Trimming pared 3 bases from V and 2 bases from J, leaving 11 bases between. CDR3 bases read: TGTGCCAGCAGCGCCTCAGGGAGGACTAATGAAAAA. Residues: CASSASGRTNEK. The entire CDR3 is CASSASGRTNEKLFF.

This clone has ten or more counts. The CDR3 goes on 3 residues after the read ends, and that part is filled in from the germline J gene. The chain joins TRBV20-1 to TRBJ2-1, with 9 positions matching TRBD2. Germline V gene lookup returns CDR1 DFQATT and CDR2 SNEGSKA (reference sequence). V was pared by 2 bases and J by 0 bases, with 11 bases of the junction left unmatched. This CDR3 is 18 amino acids long. The DNA read from the CDR3 is TGCAGTGCTAGACGGGCTAGCGGGGCGCTAAGCTCCTACAATGAG. Its translation: CSARRASGALSSYNE. The whole CDR3 protein is CSARRASGALSSYNEQFF.

Ten or more counts support this clone. The read comes to an end 3 residues before the CDR3 does, leaving the germline J gene to fill in the end. This chain connects TRBV20-1 to TRBJ2-5; 11 bases match TRBD2. Trimming at V came to 1 base and at J to 5 bases, leaving 12 bases not matched to a gene. Germline V gives CDR1 DFQATT, CDR2 SNEGSKA (reference sequence). The CDR3 consists of 17 residues. The CDR3 sequence is CSARGVLAGGPEETQYF. Partial CDR3 DNA: TGCAGTGCTAGAGGAGTTTTAGCGGGGGGGCCGGAGGAGACC.

This clone was detected ten times or more. The read ends 3 residues shy of where the CDR3 ends; the end is completed using the germline J gene. V gene TRBV6-2 or TRBV6-3 combines with J gene TRBJ1-1; 8 bases are a match to TRBD1. With 9 bases clipped from V and 6 bases from J, the junction kept 9 bases outside the gene matches. From germline, CDR1 is MNHEY and CDR2 SVGEGT. The length of the CDR3 is 13 residues. The part of the CDR3 DNA that was read is TGTGCCAGTGGGGACAGGTACACTTCTGAA. This codes for CASGDRYTSE. The whole CDR3 is CASGDRYTSEAFF.

In this sample, this clone turned up a few times. The DNA ends 3 residues before the CDR3 does, and the rest of the CDR3 is filled in from the germline J gene. The V gene is TRBV2, the J gene TRBJ1-5; possibly TRBD1 for D (5 bases). The CDR3 has 15 residues. The germline CDR1 and CDR2 sequences are SNHLY and FYNNEI. The V and J ends lost 4 bases and 3 bases respectively, with 13 bases between them. The CDR3 bases that were read are TGTGCCAGCAGTGGACAGACTGACCTCAATCAGCCC. It encodes CASSGQTDLNQP. The full-length CDR3 reads as CASSGQTDLNQPQHF. The full variable domain, in which reference TRBV2 and TRBJ1-5 provide the parts outside the CDR3, is EPEVTQTPSHQVTQMGQEVILRCVPISNHLYFYWYRQILGQKVEFLVSFYNNEISEKSEIFDDQFSVERPDGSNFTLKIRSTKLEDSAMYFCASSGQTDLNQPQHFGDGTRLSIL.

This clone was seen at least ten times. The DNA ends 3 residues before the CDR3 does, and the rest of the CDR3 is filled in from the germline J gene. The chain has TRBV2 and TRBJ2-1; 13 nucleotides line up with TRBD2. V lost 7 bases to trimming and J lost 7 bases; unmatched junction nucleotides: 7. Germline lookup yields CDR1 SNHLY and CDR2 FYNNEI. This CDR3 contains 15 residues. Incomplete CDR3 DNA: TGTGCCAGCACCCCGGGGACTAGCGGGGTAAATGAG. This gives the protein CASTPGTSGVNE. The full CDR3 protein reads CASTPGTSGVNEQFF. The full variable domain, completed using reference TRBV2 and TRBJ2-1, is EPEVTQTPSHQVTQMGQEVILRCVPISNHLYFYWYRQILGQKVEFLVSFYNNEISEKSEIFDDQFSVERPDGSNFTLKIRSTKLEDSAMYFCASTPGTSGVNEQFFGPGTRLTVL.

This clone was recorded many times. CDR3 residues: CASSLDYQNTGELFF. Incomplete CDR3 DNA: TGTGCCAGCAGCTTGGACTACCAAAACACCGGGGAG. V gene TRBV5-4 combines with J gene TRBJ2-2; no clear D. The sequenced fragment ends 3 residues before the CDR3 boundary, so the rest is inferred from the germline J gene. The CDR3 extends over 15 amino acids. Deletions cut 0 bases from V and 2 bases from J, with 8 bases between. From germline, CDR1 is SGHNT and CDR2 YYREEE (reference sequence).

This clone was detected only a few times. The read finishes 3 residues shy of the CDR3 end, and the germline J gene is used to complete it. The V and J genes are TRBV19 and TRBJ1-2; 8 bases are a match to TRBD1. Trimming at V came to 0 bases and at J to 7 bases, leaving 7 bases not matched to a gene. From germline, CDR1 is LNHDA and CDR2 SQIVND (reference sequence). The CDR3 covers 15 residues. The DNA read from the CDR3 is TGTGCCAGTAGTATAGAAGTGCGACAGGGGTCTGGC. Translating it yields CASSIEVRQGSG. The complete CDR3 protein is CASSIEVRQGSGYTF.